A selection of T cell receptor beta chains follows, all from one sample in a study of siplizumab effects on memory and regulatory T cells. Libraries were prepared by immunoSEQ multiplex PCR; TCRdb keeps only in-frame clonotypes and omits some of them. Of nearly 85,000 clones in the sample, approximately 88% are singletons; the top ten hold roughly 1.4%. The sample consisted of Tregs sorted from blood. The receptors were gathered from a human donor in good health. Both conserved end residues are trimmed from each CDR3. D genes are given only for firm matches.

CDR3 protein: ASHLSGLSHYEQY; V gene: TRBV10-1; CDR3 length: 13; J gene: TRBJ2-7; D gene: TRBD2
CDR3 protein: AISSRVGTEAF; V gene: TRBV10-3; CDR3 length: 11; J gene: TRBJ1-1; D gene: -
CDR3 protein: ASRTDNVYGYT; V gene: TRBV6-5; CDR3 length: 11; J gene: TRBJ1-2; D gene: -
CDR3 protein: ASSGRQERTDTQY; V gene: TRBV6-1; CDR3 length: 13; J gene: TRBJ2-3; D gene: -
CDR3 protein: ASSQDPAGAGNTIY; V gene: TRBV4-1; CDR3 length: 14; J gene: TRBJ1-3; D gene: -
CDR3 protein: ASSQTGWNSPLH; V gene: TRBV7-9; CDR3 length: 12; J gene: TRBJ1-6; D gene: -
CDR3 protein: ASSFRLAGVGELF; V gene: TRBV7-8; CDR3 length: 13; J gene: TRBJ2-2; D gene: TRBD2
CDR3 protein: ASTRTSGASTDTQY; V gene: TRBV5-1; CDR3 length: 14; J gene: TRBJ2-3; D gene: TRBD2
CDR3 protein: ASSPVGRGNYT; V gene: TRBV9; CDR3 length: 11; J gene: TRBJ1-2; D gene: -
CDR3 protein: ASSPGGQYEQY; V gene: TRBV5-4; CDR3 length: 11; J gene: TRBJ2-7; D gene: TRBD2
CDR3 protein: ASSYPTGVSGTEAF; V gene: TRBV6-6; CDR3 length: 14; J gene: TRBJ1-1; D gene: TRBD1
CDR3 protein: ASSLDRAGEQY; V gene: TRBV10-1; CDR3 length: 11; J gene: TRBJ2-7; D gene: TRBD1
CDR3 protein: ASSQIGTGHQPQH; V gene: TRBV18; CDR3 length: 13; J gene: TRBJ1-5; D gene: TRBD1
CDR3 protein: ASRRGLSSGGNNEQF; V gene: TRBV2; CDR3 length: 15; J gene: TRBJ2-1; D gene: TRBD2
CDR3 protein: ASSTGQDTEAF; V gene: TRBV5-1; CDR3 length: 11; J gene: TRBJ1-1; D gene: TRBD1
CDR3 protein: ASSPRDRGTTDTQY; V gene: TRBV5-1; CDR3 length: 14; J gene: TRBJ2-3; D gene: TRBD1
CDR3 protein: ASSPGGQTNEQF; V gene: TRBV4-3; CDR3 length: 12; J gene: TRBJ2-1; D gene: -
CDR3 protein: ASSLVERGAHTDTQY; V gene: TRBV7-2; CDR3 length: 15; J gene: TRBJ2-3; D gene: TRBD2
CDR3 protein: ASSLVGLGQETQY; V gene: TRBV5-1; CDR3 length: 13; J gene: TRBJ2-5; D gene: -
CDR3 protein: ASSVTGQVR; V gene: TRBV6-1; CDR3 length: 9; J gene: TRBJ2-3; D gene: TRBD1
CDR3 protein: ASSQQGSPRSGELF; V gene: TRBV18; CDR3 length: 14; J gene: TRBJ2-2; D gene: -
CDR3 protein: AISHTGQDYEQY; V gene: TRBV10-3; CDR3 length: 12; J gene: TRBJ2-7; D gene: TRBD1
CDR3 protein: ASSRRGLTTYEQY; V gene: TRBV27; CDR3 length: 13; J gene: TRBJ2-7; D gene: TRBD2
CDR3 protein: ASTENGLLLAYGYT; V gene: TRBV5-6; CDR3 length: 14; J gene: TRBJ1-2; D gene: -
CDR3 protein: ASSGTPDQPQH; V gene: TRBV2; CDR3 length: 11; J gene: TRBJ1-5; D gene: -
CDR3 protein: ASSPREWYEQY; V gene: TRBV4-2; CDR3 length: 11; J gene: TRBJ2-7; D gene: -
CDR3 protein: ASSFTGFISQETQY; V gene: TRBV9; CDR3 length: 14; J gene: TRBJ2-5; D gene: -
CDR3 protein: ASSQEGGTEQY; V gene: TRBV4-3; CDR3 length: 11; J gene: TRBJ2-7; D gene: -
CDR3 protein: ASSLTGYEKLF; V gene: TRBV11-2; CDR3 length: 11; J gene: TRBJ1-4; D gene: -
CDR3 protein: ASSQGAGGPETQY; V gene: TRBV7-7; CDR3 length: 13; J gene: TRBJ2-5; D gene: TRBD2
CDR3 protein: ACKGGRESPLH; V gene: TRBV30; CDR3 length: 11; J gene: TRBJ1-6; D gene: -
CDR3 protein: ASSLTGGLMNTEAF; V gene: TRBV5-8; CDR3 length: 14; J gene: TRBJ1-1; D gene: TRBD1
CDR3 protein: ASSAGTTSSEPQH; V gene: TRBV6-1; CDR3 length: 13; J gene: TRBJ1-5; D gene: -
CDR3 protein: ASSSSGASGNTIY; V gene: TRBV5-1; CDR3 length: 13; J gene: TRBJ1-3; D gene: -
CDR3 protein: ATDYGGARDTQY; V gene: TRBV2; CDR3 length: 12; J gene: TRBJ2-3; D gene: TRBD2
CDR3 protein: ASSIPGQAPYEQY; V gene: TRBV19; CDR3 length: 13; J gene: TRBJ2-7; D gene: TRBD1
CDR3 protein: ASSLARFRQGVYEQF; V gene: TRBV5-1; CDR3 length: 15; J gene: TRBJ2-1; D gene: -
CDR3 protein: ASSSELLNTEAF; V gene: TRBV18; CDR3 length: 12; J gene: TRBJ1-1; D gene: -
CDR3 protein: ASSVGVSGPTNTEAF; V gene: TRBV9; CDR3 length: 15; J gene: TRBJ1-1; D gene: -
CDR3 protein: SVGRDAGNTIY; V gene: TRBV29-1; CDR3 length: 11; J gene: TRBJ1-3; D gene: -
CDR3 protein: ASSWGQGSYNEQF; V gene: TRBV28; CDR3 length: 13; J gene: TRBJ2-1; D gene: TRBD1
CDR3 protein: ASSLAGGRETQY; V gene: TRBV5-1; CDR3 length: 12; J gene: TRBJ2-5; D gene: TRBD2
CDR3 protein: ASSLVGGGNTGELF; V gene: TRBV7-2; CDR3 length: 14; J gene: TRBJ2-2; D gene: -
CDR3 protein: ASSSRDRGYEQY; V gene: TRBV7-7; CDR3 length: 12; J gene: TRBJ2-7; D gene: TRBD1
CDR3 protein: ASRASGGPYEQY; V gene: TRBV2; CDR3 length: 12; J gene: TRBJ2-7; D gene: TRBD2